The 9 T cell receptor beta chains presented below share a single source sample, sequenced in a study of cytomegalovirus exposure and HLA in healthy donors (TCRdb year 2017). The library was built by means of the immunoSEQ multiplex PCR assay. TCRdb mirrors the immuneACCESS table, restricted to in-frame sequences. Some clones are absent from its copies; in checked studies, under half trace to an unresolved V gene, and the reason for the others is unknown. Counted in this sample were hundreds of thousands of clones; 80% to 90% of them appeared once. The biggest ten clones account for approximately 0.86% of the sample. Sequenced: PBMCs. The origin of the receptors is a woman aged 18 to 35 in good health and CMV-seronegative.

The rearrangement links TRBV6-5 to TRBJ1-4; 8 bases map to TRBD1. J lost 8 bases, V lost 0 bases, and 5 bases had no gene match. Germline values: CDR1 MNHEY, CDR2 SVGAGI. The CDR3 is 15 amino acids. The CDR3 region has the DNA TGTGCCAGCAGTTACTCGGTGAGGACAGGGGAAAAACTGTTTTTT. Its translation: CASSYSVRTGEKLFF.

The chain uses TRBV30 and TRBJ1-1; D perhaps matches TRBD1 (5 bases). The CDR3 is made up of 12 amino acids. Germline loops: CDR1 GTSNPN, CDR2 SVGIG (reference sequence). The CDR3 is CAGSGRGTEAFF. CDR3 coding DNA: TGTGCTGGGAGTGGAAGGGGCACTGAAGCTTTCTTT.

The CDR3 loop reads CASSVGTSVDEQFF. The CDR3 coding sequence is TGTGCCAGCAGCGTAGGGACTAGCGTGGATGAGCAGTTCTTC. The chain joins TRBV9 to TRBJ2-1, with TRBD2 matching 9 bases. Per the germline V gene, CDR1 is SGDLS and CDR2 is YYNGEE. The CDR3 contains 14 residues. The ends lost 0 bases at V and 8 bases at J; junction bases unmatched: 3.

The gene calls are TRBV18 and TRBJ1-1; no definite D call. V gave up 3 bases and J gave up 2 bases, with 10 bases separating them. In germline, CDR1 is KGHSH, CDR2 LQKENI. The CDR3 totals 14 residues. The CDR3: CASSPKTFNTEAFF. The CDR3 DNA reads TGTGCCAGCTCACCTAAGACTTTTAACACTGAAGCTTTCTTT.

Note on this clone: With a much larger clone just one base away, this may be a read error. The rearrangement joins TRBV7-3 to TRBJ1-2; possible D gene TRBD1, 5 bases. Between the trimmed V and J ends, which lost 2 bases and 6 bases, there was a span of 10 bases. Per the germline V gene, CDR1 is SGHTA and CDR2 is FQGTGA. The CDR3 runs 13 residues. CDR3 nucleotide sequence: TGTGCCAGCAGCTTAGGGGCAGGAGATGGCTACACCTTC. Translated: CASSLGAGDGYTF.

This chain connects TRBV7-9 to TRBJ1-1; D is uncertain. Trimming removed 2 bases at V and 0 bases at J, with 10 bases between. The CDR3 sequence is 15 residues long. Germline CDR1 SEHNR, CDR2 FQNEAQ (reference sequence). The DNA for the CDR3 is TGTGCCAGCAGCTTAATGGGCAGAATGAACACTGAAGCTTTCTTT. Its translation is CASSLMGRMNTEAFF.

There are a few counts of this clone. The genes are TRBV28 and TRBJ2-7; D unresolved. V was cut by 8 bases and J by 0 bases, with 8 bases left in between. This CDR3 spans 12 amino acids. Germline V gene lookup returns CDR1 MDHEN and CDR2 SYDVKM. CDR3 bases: TGTGCCAGCGGCGGTAGCTCCTACGAGCAGTACTTC. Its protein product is CASGGSSYEQYF.

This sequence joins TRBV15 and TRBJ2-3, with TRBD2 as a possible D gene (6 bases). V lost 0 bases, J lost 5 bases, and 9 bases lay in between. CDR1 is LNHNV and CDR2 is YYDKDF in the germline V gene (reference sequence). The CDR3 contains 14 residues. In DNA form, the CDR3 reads TGTGCCACCAGCAGAGAACTAGCCGGAGATACGCAGTATTTT. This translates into CATSRELAGDTQYF.

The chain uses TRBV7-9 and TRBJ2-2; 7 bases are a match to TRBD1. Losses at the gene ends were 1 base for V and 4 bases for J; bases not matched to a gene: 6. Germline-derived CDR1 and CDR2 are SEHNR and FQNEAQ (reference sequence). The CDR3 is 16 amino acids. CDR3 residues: CASSLGSAGGTGELFF. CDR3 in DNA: TGTGCCAGCAGCTTAGGATCGGCAGGGGGCACCGGGGAGCTGTTTTTT.